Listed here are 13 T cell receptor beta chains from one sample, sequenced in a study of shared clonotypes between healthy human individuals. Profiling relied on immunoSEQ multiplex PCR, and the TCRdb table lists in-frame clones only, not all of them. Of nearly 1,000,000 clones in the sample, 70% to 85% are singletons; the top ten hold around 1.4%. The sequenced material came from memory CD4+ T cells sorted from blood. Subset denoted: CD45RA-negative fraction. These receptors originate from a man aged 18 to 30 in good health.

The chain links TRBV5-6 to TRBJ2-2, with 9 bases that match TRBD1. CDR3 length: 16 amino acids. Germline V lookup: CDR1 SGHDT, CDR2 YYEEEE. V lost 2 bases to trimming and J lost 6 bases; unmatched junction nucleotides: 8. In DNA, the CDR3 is TGTGCCAGCAGCTTACCGGGACAGGGAAATCCCGGGGAGCTGTTTTTT. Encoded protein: CASSLPGQGNPGELFF.

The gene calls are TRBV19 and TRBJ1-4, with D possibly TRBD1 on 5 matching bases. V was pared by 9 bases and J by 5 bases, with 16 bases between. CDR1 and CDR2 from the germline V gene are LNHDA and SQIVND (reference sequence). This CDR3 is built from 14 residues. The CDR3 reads CASQSWDQNEKLFF. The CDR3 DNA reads TGTGCCAGCCAGAGTTGGGACCAGAATGAAAAACTGTTTTTT.

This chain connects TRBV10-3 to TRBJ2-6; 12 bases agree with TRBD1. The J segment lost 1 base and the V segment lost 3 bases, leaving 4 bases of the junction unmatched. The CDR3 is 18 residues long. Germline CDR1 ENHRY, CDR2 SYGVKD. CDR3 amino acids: CAISDSGQGASGANVLTF. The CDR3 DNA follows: TGTGCCATCAGTGATTCGGGACAGGGGGCTTCTGGGGCCAACGTCCTGACTTTC.

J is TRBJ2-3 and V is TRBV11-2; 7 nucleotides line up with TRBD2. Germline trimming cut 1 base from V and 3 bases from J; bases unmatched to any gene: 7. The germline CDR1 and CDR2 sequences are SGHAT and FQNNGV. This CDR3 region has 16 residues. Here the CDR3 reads CASSLVRGDLTDTQYF. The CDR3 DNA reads TGTGCCAGCAGCTTAGTACGGGGGGACTTGACAGATACGCAGTATTTT.

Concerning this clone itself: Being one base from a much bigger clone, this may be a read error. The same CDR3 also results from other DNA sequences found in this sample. CDR3 nucleotide sequence: TGTGCCAGCAGCTTGGGGATGAACACTGAAGCTTTCTTT. Protein sequence: CASSLGMNTEAFF. J is TRBJ1-1 and V is TRBV7-2, with unresolved D. Trimming removed 3 bases at V and 0 bases at J, with 5 bases between. Germline assignment: CDR1 SGHTA and CDR2 FQGNSA. This CDR3 spans 13 amino acids.

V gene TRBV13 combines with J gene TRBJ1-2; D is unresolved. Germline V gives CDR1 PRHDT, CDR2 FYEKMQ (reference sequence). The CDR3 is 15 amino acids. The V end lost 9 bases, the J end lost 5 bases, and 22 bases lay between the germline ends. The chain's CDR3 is CARKGPPADYYGYTF. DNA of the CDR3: TGTGCCAGGAAAGGGCCACCCGCGGACTATTATGGCTACACCTTC.

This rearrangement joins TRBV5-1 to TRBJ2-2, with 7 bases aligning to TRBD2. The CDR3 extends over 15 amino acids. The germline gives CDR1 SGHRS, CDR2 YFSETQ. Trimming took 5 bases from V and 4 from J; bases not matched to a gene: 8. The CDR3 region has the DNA TGCGCCAGCAGTAGGGCACCGGGAGGCACCGGGGAGCTGTTTTTT. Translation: CASSRAPGGTGELFF.

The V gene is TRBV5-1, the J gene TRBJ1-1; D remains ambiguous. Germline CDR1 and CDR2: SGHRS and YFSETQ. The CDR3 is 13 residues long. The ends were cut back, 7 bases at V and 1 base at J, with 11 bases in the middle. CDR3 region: CASGERANTEAFF. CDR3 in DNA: TGCGCCAGCGGCGAGCGGGCGAACACTGAAGCTTTCTTT.

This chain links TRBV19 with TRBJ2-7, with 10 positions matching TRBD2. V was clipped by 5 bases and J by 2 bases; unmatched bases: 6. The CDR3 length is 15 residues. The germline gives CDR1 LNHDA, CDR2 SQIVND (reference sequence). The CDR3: CASSPTSGRTYEQYF. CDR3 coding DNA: TGTGCCAGTAGTCCGACTAGCGGGCGAACCTACGAGCAGTACTTC.

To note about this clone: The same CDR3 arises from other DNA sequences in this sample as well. The CDR3 DNA is TGCGCCAGCAGCTTGGGAGGGTCCACAGATACGCAGTATTTT. Protein sequence: CASSLGGSTDTQYF. V usage is TRBV5-1 and J usage is TRBJ2-3; possibly TRBD2 for D (5 bases). Per the germline V gene, CDR1 is SGHRS and CDR2 is YFSETQ. V gave up 0 bases and J gave up 2 bases, with 7 bases separating them. This CDR3 is 14 amino acids long. The variable domain in full, with the rest retrieved from reference TRBV5-1 and TRBJ2-3, is KAGVTQTPRYLIKTRGQQVTLSCSPISGHRSVSWYQQTPGQGLQFLFEYFSETQRNKGNFPGRFSGRQFSNSRSEMNVSTLELGDSALYLCASSLGGSTDTQYFGPGTRLTVL.

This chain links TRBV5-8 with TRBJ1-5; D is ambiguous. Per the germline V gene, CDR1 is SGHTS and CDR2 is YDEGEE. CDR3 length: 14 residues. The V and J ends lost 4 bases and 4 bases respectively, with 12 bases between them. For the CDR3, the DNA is TGTGCCAGCAGCCCAGATACAGTAAATCAGCCCCAGCATTTT. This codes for CASSPDTVNQPQHF.

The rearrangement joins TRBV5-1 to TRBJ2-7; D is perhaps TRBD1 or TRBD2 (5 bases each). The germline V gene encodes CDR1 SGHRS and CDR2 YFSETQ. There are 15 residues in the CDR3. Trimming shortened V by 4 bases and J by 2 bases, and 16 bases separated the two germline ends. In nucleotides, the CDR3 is TGCGCCAGCAGCAGAATCTCCGGGGCACCCTACGAGCAGTACTTC. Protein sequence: CASSRISGAPYEQYF.

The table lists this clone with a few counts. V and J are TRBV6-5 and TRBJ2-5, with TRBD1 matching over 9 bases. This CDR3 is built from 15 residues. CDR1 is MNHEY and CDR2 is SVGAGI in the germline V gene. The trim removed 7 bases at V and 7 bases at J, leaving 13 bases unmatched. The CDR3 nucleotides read TGTGCCAGCATTACGACGGGACAGGGTCCGGGGACCCAGTACTTC. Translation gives CASITTGQGPGTQYF.